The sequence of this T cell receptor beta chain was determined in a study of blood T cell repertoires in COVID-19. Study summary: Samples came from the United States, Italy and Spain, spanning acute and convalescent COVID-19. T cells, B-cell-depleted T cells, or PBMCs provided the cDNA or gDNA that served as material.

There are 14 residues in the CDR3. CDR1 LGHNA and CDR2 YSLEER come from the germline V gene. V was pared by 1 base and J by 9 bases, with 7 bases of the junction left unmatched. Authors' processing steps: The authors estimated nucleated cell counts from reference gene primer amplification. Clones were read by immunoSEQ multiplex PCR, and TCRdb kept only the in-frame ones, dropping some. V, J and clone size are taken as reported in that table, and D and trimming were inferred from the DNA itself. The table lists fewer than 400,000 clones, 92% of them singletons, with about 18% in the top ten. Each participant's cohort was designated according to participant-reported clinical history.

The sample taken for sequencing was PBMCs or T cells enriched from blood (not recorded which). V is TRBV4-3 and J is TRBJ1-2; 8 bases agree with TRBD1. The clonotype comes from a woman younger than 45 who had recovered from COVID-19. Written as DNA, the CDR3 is TGCGCCAGCAGCCAAGTCGGACAGGGACGACGCTACACCTTC. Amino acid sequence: CASSQVGQGRRYTF.